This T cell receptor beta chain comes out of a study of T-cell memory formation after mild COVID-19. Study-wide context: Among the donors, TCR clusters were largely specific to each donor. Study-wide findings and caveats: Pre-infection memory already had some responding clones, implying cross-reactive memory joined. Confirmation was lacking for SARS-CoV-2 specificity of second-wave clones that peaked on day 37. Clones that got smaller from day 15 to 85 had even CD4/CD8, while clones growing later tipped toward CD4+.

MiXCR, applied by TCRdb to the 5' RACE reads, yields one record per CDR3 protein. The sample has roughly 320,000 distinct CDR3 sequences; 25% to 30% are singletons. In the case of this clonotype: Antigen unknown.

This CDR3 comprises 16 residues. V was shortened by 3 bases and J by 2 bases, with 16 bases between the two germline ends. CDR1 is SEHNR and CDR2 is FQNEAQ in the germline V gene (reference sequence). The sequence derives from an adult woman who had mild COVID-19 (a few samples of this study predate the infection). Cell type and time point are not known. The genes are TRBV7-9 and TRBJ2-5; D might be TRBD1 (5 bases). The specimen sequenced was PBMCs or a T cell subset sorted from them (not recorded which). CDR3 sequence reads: CASSFGAPRGQETQYF. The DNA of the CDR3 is TGTGCCAGCAGCTTTGGCGCACCAAGGGGACAAGAGACCCAGTACTTC.